What follows is one T cell receptor beta chain and its context. This receptor's antigen is unknown. The record has no base qualities; no much larger clone is one base away. Donors formed part of the validation cohort, which comprised 95 to 150 subjects and was distinct from the first cohort of some 700 subjects. Via the germline V gene (reference sequence), CDR1 is LNHNV and CDR2 YYDKDF. The CDR3 spans 13 residues, from the cysteine through the phenylalanine. Only CDR3 DNA remains: 39 bases, in frame from the first base. After removal of 2 bases from V and 4 bases from J, the junction retains 2 bases not matched to a gene. The receptor library was made with the immunoSEQ multiplex PCR assay. On the study's bioinformatics: A statistical classification framework was developed to diagnose cytomegalovirus status using the catalog of TCR beta chain sequences. Imported from immuneACCESS, the table was reduced by TCRdb to in-frame sequences with V and J called. These copies leave out some clones; in studies compared against another copy, an unresolved V gene accounts for under half, and the cause of the remainder is not known. From that table come the V and J calls and clone size; the DNA was used to work out D and trimming. The sample table contains a few hundred thousand clones; only one count was recorded for about 90% of them. The top ten constitute approximately 3% of the sample.

The data originate from a study of cytomegalovirus exposure and HLA in healthy donors (dated by TCRdb to 2015 to 2018). Regarding the complete study: A later analysis indicated that the 120 or so validation repertoires were generated on the platform also employed for the roughly 720 repertoires of the first cohort. Along with the approximately 700-subject first cohort, a separate validation cohort of some 130 different subjects was used. The study aimed to test whether cataloging public T cell receptors could reveal signatures of past pathogen exposure. To predict cytomegalovirus infection status, the study brought together high-throughput TCR immunosequencing, statistical association of individual TCRs with disease status, and machine learning.

General study outcomes and caveats: A later analysis found that TCRs clustered in the first cohort also tended to co-occur in the 130 or so validation repertoires, with approximately 93% of cluster scores above 0. The classifier was reported to diagnose cytomegalovirus status with high specificity and sensitivity in both the original cohort and the validation cohort. The authors suggested that the approach could potentially be generalized to other disease states and immunological phenotypes. A few of the identified cytomegalovirus-associated TCR beta chains were confirmed in vitro to be specific for cytomegalovirus antigens. Most TCR sequences were seen in very few donors, while some public TCRs were found in many individuals. The study gave a list of roughly 150 TCR beta chains associated with cytomegalovirus. The validation cohort had no HLA typing available for a later analysis, so co-occurrence within that cohort was assessed over all 130 or so repertoires.

The sequence is built from TRBV15 and TRBJ2-7; the junction holds 7 bases that match TRBD2. Sequencing was done on a sample of PBMCs. The receptor was isolated from a woman under 40 in good health and CMV-seronegative. The CDR3 has the sequence CATSRRLAYEQYF. The DNA sequence follows: TGTGCCACCAGCAGACGACTAGCTTACGAGCAGTACTTC.